This T cell receptor (beta chain) was recorded in a study of blood T cells in healthy people across ages. Study outcomes and limitations: TCR beta diversity correlated strongly with naive T cell percentage.

Next came a second PCR, run for about 7 to 11 cycles, which used a sample-barcoded 5' primer along with a J-beta primer mix. Sequencing recovered at least 3 million CDR3-containing paired-end reads from each sample. TCRdb re-derived calls from the 5' RACE reads in MiXCR, one entry per CDR3 protein. This table holds 580,000 or so distinct CDR3 sequences, roughly 48% found once. The CDR3 extends over 14 amino acids. Trimming shortened V by 6 bases and J by 6 bases, and 15 bases separated the two germline ends. Germline V lookup: CDR1 SNHLY, CDR2 FYNNEI. As concerns this clonotype: Its specificity is unknown.

The clonotype was recovered from a man at least 80 years old in good health. The material sequenced was blood. The chain carries TRBV2 and TRBJ2-1; the D gene is possibly TRBD2 (5 bases). The CDR3 is CASRLVAGPNEQFF. Here the CDR3 DNA reads TGTGCCAGCAGGTTGGTTGCGGGTCCCAATGAGCAGTTCTTC.